The 23 T cell receptor beta chains in this list originate from one sample, sequenced in a study of T-cell memory formation after mild COVID-19. TCRdb re-called the 5' RACE reads with MiXCR, one entry per CDR3 protein. The table records about 190,000 distinct CDR3 sequences, approximately 20% of them present only once. Material for sequencing was PBMCs or a T cell subset sorted from them (not recorded which). These receptors all stem from an adult woman who had mild COVID-19 (a few samples of this study predate the infection). Cell type and time point are not known.

The J gene is TRBJ2-3, the V gene TRBV7-2; 8 nucleotides line up with TRBD2. Losses at the gene ends were 5 bases for V and 0 bases for J; bases not matched to a gene: 10. The V gene's germline CDR1 is SGHTA and CDR2 FQGNSA. The CDR3 loop spans 17 amino acids. CDR3 DNA sequence: TGTGCCAGCAGCCCCGCCGCCGGGGGGGGAAGCACAGATACGCAGTATTTT. Amino acid sequence: CASSPAAGGGSTDTQYF.

Concerning this clonotype itself: A junction end diverges from the germline sequence, so it may reflect a read error. The CDR3: CASRQVLGQGTSGANVLTF. The CDR3 nucleotides read TGCGCCAGCAGACAAGTCTTAGGACAAGGAACCTCTGGGGCCAACGTCCTGACTTTC. J is TRBJ2-6 and V is TRBV4-1; a possible D gene is TRBD1 (5 bases). The CDR3 totals 19 residues. Germline V gene sequence: CDR1 MGHRA, CDR2 YSYEKL.

This chain connects TRBV28 to TRBJ2-2, with D possibly being TRBD1 (6 bases). Germline V CDR1 and CDR2: MDHEN, SYDVKM. This CDR3 contains 15 residues. Trimming shortened V by 6 bases and J by 1 base, and 12 bases separated the two germline ends. CDR3 protein: CASRGGQLNTGELFF. The CDR3 bases are TGTGCCAGCAGGGGCGGACAGCTGAACACCGGGGAGCTGTTTTTT.

As regards this clonotype: Its ends do not fully match the called genes, so a read error is possible. The chain carries TRBV5-4 and TRBJ2-1, with a tentative D call TRBD2 (6 bases). The germline V gene has CDR1 SGHNT and CDR2 YYREEE (reference sequence). The CDR3 loop spans 16 amino acids. The CDR3 nucleotides are TGTGCCAGCAGGTTGGAGGGGCACGAGGGCTACAATGAGCAGTTCTTC. Translating it yields CASRLEGHEGYNEQFF.

The chain carries TRBV12-3 or TRBV12-4 and TRBJ1-2, with TRBD1 identical over 7 bases. The CDR3 has 13 residues. V shed 5 bases and J 7 bases; nucleotides not matched to a gene: 7. CDR3: CASSKAGGGGYTF. The CDR3 DNA reads TGTGCCAGCAGTAAGGCAGGGGGAGGTGGCTACACCTTC.

The sample holds a few counts of this clonotype. The chain recombines TRBV6-1 with TRBJ1-4; TRBD1 might be the D (5 bases). This CDR3 comprises 16 residues. Germline V gene lookup returns CDR1 MNHNS and CDR2 SASEGT. Deletions cut 8 bases from V and 0 bases from J, with 16 bases between. The CDR3 loop is CASCQNGAATNEKLFF. The DNA for the CDR3 is TGTGCCAGCTGCCAAAACGGGGCAGCAACTAATGAAAAACTGTTTTTT.

The chain is built from TRBV11-2 and TRBJ2-1; either TRBD1 or TRBD2 may supply D (5 bases each). Germline V lookup: CDR1 SGHAT, CDR2 FQNNGV. The CDR3 has 14 amino acids. V shed 1 base and J shed 16 bases, with 20 bases lying between them. The CDR3 here is CASSLASWGPSEFF. The CDR3 DNA is TGTGCCAGCAGCTTAGCTTCGTGGGGACCAAGTGAATTCTTC.

This rearrangement joins TRBV2 to TRBJ2-2; D gene unclear. Germline loops: CDR1 SNHLY, CDR2 FYNNEI. Trimming took off 5 bases at V and 5 bases at J, with 9 bases between the two ends. This CDR3 is 13 amino acids long. CDR3 sequence: CASSPWETGELFF. The CDR3 nucleotides read TGTGCCAGCAGTCCCTGGGAAACCGGGGAGCTGTTTTTT.

This clonotype showed up just a few times. The CDR3 coding sequence is TGTGCCAGCAGTGAACGGCGGGGTTATGGCTACACCTTC. It codes for CASSERRGYGYTF. The rearrangement joins TRBV25-1 to TRBJ1-2; no clear D. Trimming removed 2 bases at V and 5 bases at J, with 9 bases between. CDR1 is MGHDK, CDR2 SYGVNS, per germline. The CDR3 extends over 13 amino acids.

The rearrangement uses TRBV12-5 and TRBJ1-1; TRBD1 agrees at 7 bases. Losses at the gene ends were 0 bases for V and 3 bases for J; bases not matched to a gene: 7. The germline V gene encodes CDR1 LGHNT and CDR2 FRNRAP. The CDR3 loop spans 16 amino acids. The CDR3 DNA reads as TGTGCTAGTGGTTTGGTCCCGACAGGGCAGGACACTGAAGCTTTCTTT. It encodes CASGLVPTGQDTEAFF.

This clonotype has more than one count but fewer than ten. The chain is built from TRBV5-1 and TRBJ2-7; D remains ambiguous. Trimming removed 1 base at V and 4 bases at J, with 15 bases between. There are 15 residues in the CDR3. From germline, CDR1 is SGHRS and CDR2 YFSETQ. The CDR3 coding sequence is TGCGCCAGCAGCTTGATTTCTTCTGCACAGTACGAGCAGTACTTC. It codes for CASSLISSAQYEQYF.

The rearrangement links TRBV18 to TRBJ2-7; D possibly uses TRBD1 or TRBD2 (5 bases each). The CDR3 extends over 15 amino acids. V was shortened by 5 bases and J by 2 bases, with 16 bases between the two germline ends. Germline V gene sequence: CDR1 KGHSH, CDR2 LQKENI. Written as DNA, the CDR3 is TGTGCCAGCTCAAAGGGGCAGGGAGAGACCTACGAGCAGTACTTC. It is translated as CASSKGQGETYEQYF. Full variable domain (rest looked up from reference TRBV18 and TRBJ2-7): NAGVMQNPRHLVRRRGQEARLRCSPMKGHSHVYWYRQLPEEGLKFMVYLQKENIIDESGMPKERFSAEFPKEGPSILRIQQVVRGDSAAYFCASSKGQGETYEQYFGPGTRLTVT.

The V gene is TRBV5-1, the J gene TRBJ2-1, with D perhaps given as TRBD1 or TRBD2 (5 bases each). The CDR3 length is 12 residues. CDR1 is SGHRS and CDR2 is YFSETQ in the germline V gene. The V gene lost 2 bases and the J gene lost 7 bases, with 7 bases spanning the gap. CDR3 sequence (DNA): TGCGCCAGCAGCTTCGAGGGGAATGAGCAGTTCTTC. Residues: CASSFEGNEQFF.

The sample holds a few counts of this clonotype. This rearrangement joins TRBV5-8 to TRBJ2-4; D is undetermined. Trimming stripped 5 bases from V and 3 bases from J, with 12 bases between. Looked up from germline, CDR1 is SGHTS and CDR2 is YDEGEE. CDR3 length equals 14 residues. CDR3 sequence reads: CASSDPFGKNIQYF. DNA of the CDR3: TGTGCCAGCAGTGACCCTTTTGGCAAAAACATTCAGTACTTC. The entire variable domain, with the rest obtained from reference TRBV5-8 and TRBJ2-4, is as follows: EAGVTQSPTHLIKTRGQQATLRCSPISGHTSVYWYQQALGLGLQFLLWYDEGEERNRGNFPPRFSGRQFPNYSSELNVNALELEDSALYLCASSDPFGKNIQYFGAGTRLSVL.

The genes are TRBV2 and TRBJ2-3; D gene ambiguous. V was clipped by 8 bases and J by 7 bases, with 10 bases between them. Germline CDR1 SNHLY, CDR2 FYNNEI. This CDR3 contains 11 residues. The CDR3 DNA reads TGTGCCAGCCGGGCCAGTAATACGCAGTATTTT. Amino acids: CASRASNTQYF. Full variable domain (remainder filled in from reference TRBV2 and TRBJ2-3): EPEVTQTPSHQVTQMGQEVILRCVPISNHLYFYWYRQILGQKVEFLVSFYNNEISEKSEIFDDQFSVERPDGSNFTLKIRSTKLEDSAMYFCASRASNTQYFGPGTRLTVL.

The V and J genes are TRBV12-3 or TRBV12-4 and TRBJ1-4; D unresolved. The V gene lost 6 bases and the J gene lost 3 bases, with 8 bases spanning the gap. This CDR3 is 13 amino acids long. The CDR3 region has the DNA TGTGCCAGCAGCCGCCCGTCTAATGAAAAACTGTTTTTT. Translated, it gives CASSRPSNEKLFF.

This clonotype was observed a few times. The chain employs TRBV6-6 and TRBJ1-6; TRBD1 is a possible D gene (6 bases). Germline lookup yields CDR1 MNHNY and CDR2 SVGAGI (reference sequence). Trimming took 0 bases from V and 10 from J, leaving 25 bases between them. The CDR3 sequence is 19 residues long. The CDR3 DNA follows: TGTGCCAGCAGTTACTCTCTCTCCCGACTTGTTAGGGGGGAATCACCCCTCCACTTT. Protein product: CASSYSLSRLVRGESPLHF.

This clonotype occurred a few times. The chain is built from TRBV7-3 and TRBJ2-1, with TRBD2 matching over 12 bases. The CDR3 length is 16 residues. J was trimmed by 7 bases and V by 5 bases; bases with no gene match: 9. Germline CDR1 is SGHTA and CDR2 is FQGTGA. The CDR3 nucleotides are TGTGCCAGCAGCCGCGGGACTAGCGGGTTAGGAAATGAGCAGTTCTTC. It translates to CASSRGTSGLGNEQFF.

As to this clonotype: One end of the junction fails to match germline, which may point to a read error. V gene TRBV3-1 combines with J gene TRBJ1-5, with 11 bases lining up with TRBD1. The CDR3 length is 15 residues. CDR1 LGHDT and CDR2 YNNKEL come from the germline V gene (reference sequence). Written as DNA, the CDR3 is TGTGCCAGCAGCCAAGGGACAGGGGGCGATCAGCCCCAGCAATTT. Translating gives CASSQGTGGDQPQQF.

This clonotype was counted between two and nine times. V is TRBV12-3 or TRBV12-4 and J is TRBJ1-1; 7 positions agree with TRBD1. The CDR3 extends over 14 amino acids. After removal of 3 bases from V and 5 bases from J, the junction contained 6 bases not matched to a gene. Here the CDR3 DNA reads TGTGCCAGCAGTTTCTCCAACAGGGGAACTGAAGCTTTCTTT. It translates to CASSFSNRGTEAFF.

This clonotype was seen a handful of times. The chain is built from TRBV5-1 and TRBJ2-6; a possible D gene is TRBD2 (6 bases). The CDR3 totals 15 residues. The V gene's germline CDR1 is SGHRS and CDR2 YFSETQ. V lost 4 bases and J lost 2, with 10 bases in between. The DNA for the CDR3 is TGCGCCAGCAGCCTCGGGACTGCTGGGGCCAACGTCCTGACTTTC. Amino acids: CASSLGTAGANVLTF.

This clonotype was picked up a small number of times. The rearrangement uses TRBV2 and TRBJ2-7, with D unclear. Germline CDR1 is SNHLY and CDR2 is FYNNEI. The CDR3 has 12 residues. V lost 6 bases to trimming and J lost 5 bases, with 11 bases between them. CDR3 bases: TGTGCCAGCAGCGACTGGCGCGACGAGCAGTACTTC. Residues: CASSDWRDEQYF.

J is TRBJ2-6 and V is TRBV4-3, with 8 bases aligning to TRBD1. The J segment lost 3 bases and the V segment lost 1 base, leaving 2 bases of the junction unmatched. The CDR3 consists of 16 residues. CDR1 and CDR2 from the germline V gene are LGHNA and YSLEER. The chain's CDR3 is CASSQAGGGGANVLTF. DNA of the CDR3: TGCGCCAGCAGCCAAGCAGGGGGCGGTGGGGCCAACGTCCTGACTTTC.